This TCR beta chain emerged from a study of tumor and adjacent non-tumor tissue in lung cancer. The CDR3 consists of 18 residues. CDR1 is MDHEN and CDR2 is SYDVKM in the germline V gene. The library came from three nested PCR rounds adapted from ARM-PCR protocols. TCRdb called the multiplex PCR reads again in MiXCR, with one record for every CDR3 protein. The sample comprises about 75,000 distinct CDR3 sequences, around 77% of which are singletons, and 9.5% to 15% rests with the top ten. No cell sorting was done before RNA was extracted from the tissue. This clonotype was observed a single time. Sequences were obtained from lung tumor tissue. The TCR originated in a woman in her forties or fifties with non-small cell lung cancer. V gene TRBV28 combines with J gene TRBJ2-1; D uncertain. CDR3 coding DNA: TGTGTCACCGATAACCCCTTCTACCGTTCAAGCTTCTACAATGAGCAGTTCTTC. Translation gives CVTDNPFYRSSFYNEQFF.